This T cell receptor beta chain appears in the sequencing data of a study of T cell responses to AZD1222 COVID-19 vaccine (dated by TCRdb to the early 2020s). Background for the entire study: Because spike-specific TCR depth and breadth did not differ between the two schedules, AZD1222 recipients who got a second dose at roughly 4 weeks were pooled with those who got a second dose at roughly 12 weeks. TCR sequencing covered 230 to 250 trial participants: roughly 200 given two doses of AZD1222 and 26 given two doses of MenACWY control vaccine. Trial participants were enrolled into age subgroups of 18-55, 56-69 and 70-plus years, which contained around 150, 29 and 61 TCR-sequenced participants, respectively. Beyond this particular receptor, the publication reports: After two AZD1222 doses, both the breadth and the depth of spike-specific TCRs were significantly higher than at day 0 and than in MenACWY recipients. Vaccine-associated CD4 TCRs spanned the whole spike protein, with dominant responses in regions 160-218 and 743-854. In the small 56-69-year group, the increase in depth fell short of significance, most likely because of low power. Because no samples from the day 14 peak response were available, repertoires could be characterized only after the peak T cell response. Nearly half of unique spike-specific TCRs reportedly recognized epitopes outside regions mutated in the B.1.351 and B.1.1.7 variants. Conclusions about previously exposed vaccinees were limited because only a handful of AZD1222 recipients were SARS-CoV-2 seropositive at baseline. Participants were mostly white British, with more females than males. The authors suggested clonal diversity may have been underestimated.

The CDR3 regions of human TCRbeta chains were analyzed by immunosequencing. Processing in the source paper ran as follows. TCRs in the repertoires were compared against a reference library of SARS-CoV-2-specific TCRs that had been generated with the MIRA antigen-specificity platform. Breadth was defined as the fraction of unique TCRs that were SARS-CoV-2-associated. Depth was defined as the fraction of total T cells that were SARS-CoV-2-associated. Using the MIRA data, every spike-specific TCR was mapped to the spike region that the TCR reacted to and assigned to either a CD4 or a CD8 class. Log10-transformed breadth and depth values were compared by one-way ANOVA with Sidak's multiple comparisons tests. This immuneACCESS table, as held by TCRdb, lists in-frame sequences with V and J called but not all clones. Of the missing ones, under half trace to an unresolved V gene in checked studies; the others have no known cause. D and trimming were read from the DNA, whereas the V and J calls and clone size are those reported in that table. This sample holds around 89,000 clones; 85% to 90% were observed only once. The top ten clonotypes cover roughly 10% of the sample.

Reading from cysteine to phenylalanine, the CDR3 counts 12 amino acids. Kept here is only the CDR3 DNA, which spans 36 bases and is read in frame from base 1. From the germline V gene (reference sequence), CDR1 is SGHKS and CDR2 is YYEKEE. Trimming costs V 6 bases and J 10 bases, and their ends lie 16 bases apart. The sample's time point label, decoded: baseline before first vaccination. Vaccinee samples came from UK trials COV001 and COV002, including a single-blind randomized controlled phase 2/3 trial of AZD1222 (ChAdOx1 nCoV-19) in healthy adults. For TCRbeta chain sequencing, PBMC samples were collected from trial participants at day 0 and at day 28 after the second dose. Remarks on this clone: It has no known antigen specificity. No qualities accompany the bases; no much larger clone lies one base away.

This receptor was identified in an adult in good health. This material consisted of peripheral blood, taken on day 0 of AZD1222 vaccination. Recombination linked TRBV5-5 to TRBJ1-2, and perhaps TRBD1 as D gene, on 5 matching bases. The nucleotide sequence reads as follows: TGTGCCAGCACCAATAGGGGCGGGGACTACACCTTC. This sequence encodes CASTNRGGDYTF.